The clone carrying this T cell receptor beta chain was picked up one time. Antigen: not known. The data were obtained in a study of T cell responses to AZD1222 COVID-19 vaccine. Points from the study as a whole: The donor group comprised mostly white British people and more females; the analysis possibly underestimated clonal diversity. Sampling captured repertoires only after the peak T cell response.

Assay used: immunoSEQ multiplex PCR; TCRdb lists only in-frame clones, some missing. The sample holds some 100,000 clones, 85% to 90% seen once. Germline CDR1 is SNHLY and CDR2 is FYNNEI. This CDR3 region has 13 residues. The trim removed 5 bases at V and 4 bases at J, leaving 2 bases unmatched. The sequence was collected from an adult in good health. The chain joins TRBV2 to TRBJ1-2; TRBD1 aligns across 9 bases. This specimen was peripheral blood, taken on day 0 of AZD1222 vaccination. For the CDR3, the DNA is TGTGCCAGCAGTCGGGACAGGGCCTATGGCTACACCTTC. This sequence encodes CASSRDRAYGYTF.